This is a list of T cell receptor beta chains from one sample in a study of multiple sclerosis patients with progressive multifocal leukoencephalopathy. Repertoires were generated with immunoSEQ multiplex PCR, while TCRdb's copy carries only in-frame clones and drops some. The sample lists 25,000 to 30,000 clones; around 87% were seen once. Sequenced here: PBMCs, sampled from a patient treated with natalizumab. These receptors originate from a human donor with multiple sclerosis. CDR3s include the opening cysteine and the closing phenylalanine or tryptophan. D genes are given only for firm matches. Clone size is given for some rows only: seen once, a few or many times, or a class if the clone is expanded.

- TRBJ2-3 TRBV11-2 - CASSLGSLGRTDTQYF TGTGCCAGCAGCTTAGGCTCCTTAGGCCGCACAGATACGCAGTATTTT
- TRBJ1-3 TRBV5-1 - CASSLARFGSGNTIYF TGCGCCAGCAGCTTGGCGCGGTTCGGCTCTGGAAACACCATATATTTT
- TRBJ2-5 TRBV10-3 TRBD2 CAISGLAGAVGETQYF TGTGCCATCTCTGGTCTAGCGGGGGCAGTAGGGGAGACCCAGTACTTC
few TRBJ1-3 TRBV6-6 - CASSYSQPNRGNTIYF TGTGCCAGCAGTTACTCACAGCCTAACAGAGGAAACACCATATATTTT
few TRBJ2-2 TRBV5-6 - CASSREGGLFF TGTGCCAGCAGCCGCGAGGGGGGGCTGTTTTTT
- TRBJ1-1 TRBV7-9 - CASSLALGGELEAFF TGTGCCAGCAGCTTAGCGCTAGGGGGGGAGCTTGAAGCTTTCTTT
once TRBJ2-7 TRBV7-8 TRBD1 CASSKADRGQWTPTSYEQYF TGTGCCAGCAGCAAAGCCGACAGGGGGCAATGGACCCCGACCTCCTACGAGCAGTACTTC
- TRBJ2-3 TRBV11-2 TRBD1 CASSRGQATDTQYF TGTGCCAGCAGCCGGGGACAGGCCACAGATACGCAGTATTTT
- TRBJ2-3 TRBV5-1 TRBD2 CASSLLAGGFTDTQYF TGCGCCAGCAGCTTGCTAGCGGGGGGGTTCACAGATACGCAGTATTTT
- TRBJ1-5 TRBV6-1 - CASSPSAYSNQPQHF TGTGCCAGCAGTCCATCCGCGTATAGCAATCAGCCCCAGCATTTT
- TRBJ2-1 TRBV7-2 - CASSSSSYNEQFF TGTGCCAGCAGTAGTAGCTCCTACAATGAGCAGTTCTTC
- TRBJ2-2 TRBV19 TRBD2 CASRTLRGLAGHTGELFF TGTGCCAGTAGAACCCTAAGGGGACTAGCGGGGCACACCGGGGAGCTGTTTTTT
- TRBJ2-7 TRBV7-3 - CASSLDRAGFYEQYF TGTGCCAGCAGCTTAGATCGGGCGGGGTTCTACGAGCAGTACTTC
- TRBJ1-5 TRBV6-1 - CASSEGVGVNQPQHF TGTGCCAGCAGTGAAGGGGTGGGAGTCAATCAGCCCCAGCATTTT
- TRBJ1-1 TRBV7-9 - CASSLQGPEAFF TGTGCCAGCAGCTTGCAGGGACCTGAAGCTTTCTTT
- TRBJ2-7 TRBV19 TRBD1 CASSIALSGGLYEQYF TGTGCCAGTAGTATAGCCCTTTCAGGGGGCCTCTACGAGCAGTACTTC
- TRBJ2-5 TRBV5-1 - CASKTGQETQYF TGCGCCAGCAAGACCGGCCAAGAGACCCAGTACTTC
- TRBJ1-4 TRBV7-9 TRBD1 CASSLAGQGVGEKLFF TGTGCCAGCAGCTTAGCCGGACAGGGGGTAGGGGAAAAACTGTTTTTT
- TRBJ2-7 TRBV5-1 TRBD1 CASSQTGAYEQYF TGCGCCAGCAGCCAGACAGGGGCCTACGAGCAGTACTTC
few TRBJ1-2 TRBV30 TRBD1 CAWSVRTGANYGYTF TGTGCCTGGAGTGTAAGGACAGGGGCTAACTATGGCTACACCTTC
- TRBJ2-7 TRBV14 TRBD1 CASSPGQGIEQYF TGTGCCAGCAGCCCCGGACAGGGGATCGAGCAGTACTTC
- TRBJ2-1 TRBV29-1 TRBD1 CSVVMIGGQQYSNEQFF TGCAGCGTTGTAATGATTGGGGGACAGCAGTACTCCAATGAGCAGTTCTTC
few TRBJ1-6 TRBV2 - CASSESAVTGYSPLHF TGTGCCAGCAGTGAATCTGCGGTGACAGGTTATTCACCCCTCCACTTT
- TRBJ1-2 TRBV6-5 TRBD1 CASRDRPYGYTF TGTGCCAGCCGGGACAGGCCCTATGGCTACACCTTC
- TRBJ2-5 TRBV5-4 - CASNRGNQETQYF TGTGCCAGCAATCGGGGGAATCAAGAGACCCAGTACTTC
once TRBJ2-7 TRBV5-4 TRBD1 CASSLGTGAEYF TGTGCCAGCAGCTTGGGCACAGGGGCGGAGTACTTC
- TRBJ2-7 TRBV7-2 - CASSPTGGNYEQYF TGTGCCAGCAGCCCAACCGGCGGGAATTACGAGCAGTACTTC
few TRBJ1-1 TRBV10-3 - CAISEGSTEAFF TGTGCCATCAGTGAGGGGAGCACTGAAGCTTTCTTT